The following is a TCR beta chain sequence with its context. Its antigen is as yet unknown. The entry originates in a study of siplizumab effects on memory and regulatory T cells. Regarding the study as a whole: Naive versus memory phenotype went unassigned for roughly 80-96% of proliferating CD4+ or CD8+ clones. The study found that mappable alloreactive CD4+ clones averaged roughly 75% Treg-derived with siplizumab and around 30% in controls. Sequences below about 10^-5 frequency were poorly captured. As a result, only a minor fraction of alloreactive clones mapped to unstimulated subsets.

Profiling relied on immunoSEQ multiplex PCR, and the TCRdb table lists in-frame clones only, not all of them. The sample holds approximately 100,000 clones; under 95% are singletons and the top ten take 0.65% to 0.8%. The CDR3 sequence is 15 residues long. Trimming pared 1 base from V and 5 bases from J, leaving 14 bases between. Germline assignment: CDR1 SNHLY and CDR2 FYNNEI. The specimen sequenced was Tregs sorted from blood. V usage is TRBV2 and J usage is TRBJ2-5, with no clear D. This receptor was obtained from a human donor in good health. The CDR3 sequence is CASSEDAASGETQYF. The CDR3 region has the DNA TGTGCCAGCAGTGAAGATGCGGCTAGTGGTGAGACCCAGTACTTC. Full variable domain (remainder filled in from reference TRBV2 and TRBJ2-5): EPEVTQTPSHQVTQMGQEVILRCVPISNHLYFYWYRQILGQKVEFLVSFYNNEISEKSEIFDDQFSVERPDGSNFTLKIRSTKLEDSAMYFCASSEDAASGETQYFGPGTRLLVL.